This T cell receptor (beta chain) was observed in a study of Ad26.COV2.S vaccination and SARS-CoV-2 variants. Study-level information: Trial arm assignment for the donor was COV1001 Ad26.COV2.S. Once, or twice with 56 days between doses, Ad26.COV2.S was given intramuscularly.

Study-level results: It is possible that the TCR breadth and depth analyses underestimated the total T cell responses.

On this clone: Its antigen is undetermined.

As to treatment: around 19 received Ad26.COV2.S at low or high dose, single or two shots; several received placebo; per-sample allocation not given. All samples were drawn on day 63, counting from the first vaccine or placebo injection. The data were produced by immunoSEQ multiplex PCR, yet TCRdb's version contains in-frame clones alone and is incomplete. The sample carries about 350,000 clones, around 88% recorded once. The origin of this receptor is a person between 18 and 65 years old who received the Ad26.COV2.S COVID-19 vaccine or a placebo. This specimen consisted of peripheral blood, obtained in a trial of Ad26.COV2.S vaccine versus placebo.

CDR3 sequence: CAWTTSLGTAGDPYEQYF. The CDR3 bases are TGTGCCTGGACCACGTCCCTGGGGACGGCAGGGGACCCCTACGAGCAGTACTTC. The chain couples TRBV30 to TRBJ2-7; maybe TRBD1 (6 bases). The length of the CDR3 is 18 residues. The germline gives CDR1 GTSNPN, CDR2 SVGIG (reference sequence). Trimming left V 4 bases short and J 2 bases short, with 27 bases between.